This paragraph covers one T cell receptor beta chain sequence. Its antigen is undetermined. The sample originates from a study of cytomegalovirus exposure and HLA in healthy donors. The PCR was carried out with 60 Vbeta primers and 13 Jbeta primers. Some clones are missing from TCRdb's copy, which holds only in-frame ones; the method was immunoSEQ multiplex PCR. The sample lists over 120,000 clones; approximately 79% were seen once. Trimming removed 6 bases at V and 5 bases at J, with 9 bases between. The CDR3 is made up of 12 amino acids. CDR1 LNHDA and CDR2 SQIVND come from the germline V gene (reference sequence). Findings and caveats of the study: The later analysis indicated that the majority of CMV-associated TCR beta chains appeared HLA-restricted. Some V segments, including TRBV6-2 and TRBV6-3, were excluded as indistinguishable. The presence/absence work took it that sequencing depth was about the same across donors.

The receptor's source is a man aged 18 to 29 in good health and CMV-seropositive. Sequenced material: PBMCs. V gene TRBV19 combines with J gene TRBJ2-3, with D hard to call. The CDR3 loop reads CASSPAIDTQYF. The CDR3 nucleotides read TGTGCCAGTAGCCCCGCGATAGATACGCAGTATTTT.